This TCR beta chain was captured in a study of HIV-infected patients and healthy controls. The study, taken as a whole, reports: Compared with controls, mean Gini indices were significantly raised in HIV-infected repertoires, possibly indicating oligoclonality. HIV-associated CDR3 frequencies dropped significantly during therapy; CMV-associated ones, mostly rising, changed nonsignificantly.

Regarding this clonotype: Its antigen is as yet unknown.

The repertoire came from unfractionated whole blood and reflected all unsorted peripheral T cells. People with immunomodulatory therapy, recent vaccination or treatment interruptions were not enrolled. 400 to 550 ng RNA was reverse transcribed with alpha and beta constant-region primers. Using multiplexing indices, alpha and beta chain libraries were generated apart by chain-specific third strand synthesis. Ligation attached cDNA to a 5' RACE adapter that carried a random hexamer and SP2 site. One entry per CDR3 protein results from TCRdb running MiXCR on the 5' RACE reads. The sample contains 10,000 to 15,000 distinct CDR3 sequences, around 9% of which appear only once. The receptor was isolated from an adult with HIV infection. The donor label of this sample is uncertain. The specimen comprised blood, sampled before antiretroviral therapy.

The CDR3 bases are TGCGCCAGCAGCCACTTACAGGGGAACTCCTACGAGCAGTACTTC. Its protein product is CASSHLQGNSYEQYF. The chain recombines TRBV4-3 with TRBJ2-7; the match to TRBD1 covers 7 bases. CDR3 length: 15 amino acids. Germline lookup yields CDR1 LGHNA and CDR2 YSLEER. The ends lost 3 bases at V and 0 bases at J; junction bases unmatched: 5.